Below, one T cell receptor beta chain is given with its context. The data stem from a study of T cells after yellow fever vaccination. Trimming removed 8 bases from V and 8 bases from J, with 21 bases in between. There are 14 residues in the CDR3. Germline CDR1 is SNHLY and CDR2 is FYNNEI. Production of TCR cDNA was by 5'RACE template switching, which also added a universal primer site and UMIs. TCRdb itself ran the 5' RACE reads through MiXCR, one entry per CDR3 protein. The table includes a few hundred thousand distinct CDR3 sequences, about 15% detected once. The rearrangement uses TRBV2 and TRBJ1-2; the D gene is possibly TRBD1 (5 bases). This TCR came from a young man who received the YFV17D yellow fever vaccine. Sequenced material: PBMCs, taken 5 to 6 days after the first yellow fever vaccination. Written as DNA, the CDR3 is TGTGCCAGCTCCCTCCCCCCCGGGGCGCCGGGCTACACCTTC. Protein sequence: CASSLPPGAPGYTF.